The rows below give T cell receptor beta chains drawn from one sample of a study of T cell repertoires in cytomegalovirus infection. TCRdb passed the reads through MiXCR, listing each CDR3 protein once. The sample includes tens of thousands of distinct CDR3 sequences, just under 4% of them seen just once. Sequenced sample: PBMCs. These receptors came from a human donor in good health (CMV status not recorded). Some clones in this sample may be carry-over from other donors' samples. Each CDR3 is given with its conserved first and last residue. D genes are given only for firm matches. Part of the rows lack a size; the others show once, few, many or a class for expanded clones.

TRBJ1-1	TRBV7-2	many	-	CASSLVVPKGTEAFF	TGTGCCAGCAGCTTAGTCGTTCCCAAGGGGACTGAAGCTTTCTTT
TRBJ1-4	TRBV7-9	many	-	CASSRGEKLFF	TGTGCCAGCAGCCGGGGGGAAAAACTGTTTTTT
TRBJ2-3	TRBV28	many	-	CASRPGAVQGTQYF	TGTGCCAGCAGACCGGGGGCAGTTCAAGGTACGCAGTATTTT
TRBJ2-3	TRBV7-6	many	-	CASSPRLYDTQYF	TGTGCCAGCAGCCCACGCCTTTATGATACGCAGTATTTT
TRBJ2-5	TRBV7-8	many	TRBD1	CASSEGQGWETQYF	TGTGCCAGCAGCGAGGGACAGGGTTGGGAGACCCAGTACTTC
TRBJ2-5	TRBV7-8	many	-	CASSLALGTQETQYF	TGTGCCAGCAGCTTAGCCCTGGGGACCCAAGAGACCCAGTACTTC
TRBJ1-6	TRBV7-8	-	-	CASSASGNSPHQF	TGTGCCAGCAGTGCGAGCGGCAATTCACCCCACCAGTTT
TRBJ2-7	TRBV4-1	many	-	CASSQDSRGVLSYEQYF	TGCGCCAGCAGCCAAGATTCCAGGGGCGTTCTGTCCTACGAGCAGTACTTC
TRBJ2-3	TRBV20-1	many	TRBD1	CSARDLQGAGTQYF	TGCAGTGCTAGAGATCTACAGGGGGCCGGTACGCAGTATTTT
TRBJ2-2	TRBV6-2/TRBV6-3	many	-	CASSRISGELFF	TGTGCCAGCAGCCGGATTTCCGGGGAGCTGTTTTTT
TRBJ1-5	TRBV7-2	many	-	CASSKGGGSNQPQHF	TGTGCCAGCAGTAAGGGGGGAGGGAGCAATCAGCCCCAGCATTTT
TRBJ2-7	TRBV6-2/TRBV6-3	many	TRBD1	CASSYGQGSYEQYF	TGTGCCAGCAGTTACGGACAGGGGTCCTACGAGCAGTACTTC
TRBJ1-2	TRBV6-2/TRBV6-3	many	-	CASREQGRGGDGYTF	TGTGCCAGCAGAGAACAGGGTCGGGGGGGGGATGGCTACACCTTC
TRBJ2-7	TRBV28	many	TRBD2	CASSSLGLAVALEQYF	TGTGCCAGCAGTTCCCTTGGACTAGCGGTGGCCTTGGAGCAGTACTTC
TRBJ2-7	TRBV7-2	-	-	CASSRTSYERYF	TGTGCCAGCAGTCGGACCTCCTACGAGCGGTACTTC
TRBJ1-4	TRBV7-2	many	-	CASSPGRHNEKLFF	TGTGCCAGCAGCCCGGGACGGCACAATGAAAAACTGTTTTTT
TRBJ1-4	TRBV6-1	many	-	CASGRTEFEKLFF	TGTGCCAGCGGTCGGACGGAGTTTGAAAAACTGTTTTTT
TRBJ1-4	TRBV7-9	many	-	CASSLRGEAPEKLFF	TGTGCCAGCAGCTTAAGAGGGGAGGCTCCTGAAAAACTGTTTTTT
TRBJ2-1	TRBV14	many	-	CASSPFLPYNEQFF	TGTGCCAGCAGCCCTTTTCTTCCCTACAATGAGCAGTTCTTC
TRBJ2-5	TRBV12-3/TRBV12-4	many	-	CASSLVNWETQYF	TGTGCCAGCAGTTTAGTAAACTGGGAGACCCAGTACTTC
TRBJ2-3	TRBV11-2	many	TRBD2	CASSLRDSGGSNTQYF	TGTGCCAGCAGCTTAAGAGATAGCGGGGGGTCCAATACGCAGTATTTT
TRBJ2-5	TRBV20-1	many	-	CSASPSAVETQYF	TGCAGTGCTTCTCCCAGCGCTGTGGAGACCCAGTACTTC